These 20 T cell receptor beta chains were all obtained from the same sample, sequenced in a study of Graves' ophthalmopathy and Graves' hyperthyroidism (dated by TCRdb to the late 2010s). The sequencer listed for this sample is Illumina HiSeq 2000. TCR beta CDR3 regions were amplified from RNA transcripts for repertoire sequencing. A first-round RT-PCR used HTBI primers with the Qiagen OneStep RT-PCR kit, followed by a second-round multiplex PCR, size selection and purification. TCRdb reprocessed the public reads (quality trimming at Q25 with fastp, clone calling with MiXCR) and kept in-frame beta chains. Rows with a matching CDR3 protein are joined into one entry that keeps the most common DNA and genes. The sample has hundreds of thousands of distinct CDR3 sequences on record, about 20% of them singletons. The biggest ten clones account for approximately 6.9% of the sample. Sample: peripheral blood. Receptors originate from a woman aged 18-35 years with stable Graves' hyperthyroidism. Some clones in this sample may be carry-over from other donors' samples. Donor details come from another sample of the same person, matched by shared clones.

The CDR3 DNA reads as TGTGCCAGCAGTTACCTGGCGAACACCGGGGAGCTGTTTTTT. This translates into CASSYLANTGELFF. The V and J genes are TRBV6-2 or TRBV6-3 and TRBJ2-2; D gene unclear. The V end was cut by 2 bases, the J end by 0 bases, with 4 bases between. Germline values: CDR1 MNHEY, CDR2 SVGEGT. The CDR3 is 14 amino acids.

This clonotype was recorded many times. This chain uses TRBV11-2 with TRBJ2-5; 8 bases fit TRBD1. V gave up 3 bases and J gave up 3 bases; unmatched junction bases: 6. Germline V gene lookup returns CDR1 SGHAT and CDR2 FQNNGV. This CDR3 region has 15 residues. The DNA for the CDR3 is TGTGCCAGCAGCTTCGGGACAGGTCGAAAAGAGACCCAGTACTTC. Protein: CASSFGTGRKETQYF. Complete variable domain (other parts from reference TRBV11-2 and TRBJ2-5): EAGVAQSPRYKIIEKRQSVAFWCNPISGHATLYWYQQILGQGPKLLIQFQNNGVVDDSQLPKDRFSAERLKGVDSTLKIQPAKLEDSAVYLCASSFGTGRKETQYFGPGTRLLVL.

This clonotype was detected a few times. The CDR3 bases are TGCGCCAGCAGCAGGCCCACAGGGGACACTGAAGCTTTCTTT. This sequence encodes CASSRPTGDTEAFF. The V gene is TRBV4-1, the J gene TRBJ1-1; 7 nucleotides align to TRBD1. CDR1 MGHRA and CDR2 YSYEKL come from the germline V gene. Trimming removed 5 bases from V and 3 bases from J; junction bases left unmatched: 6. There are 14 residues in the CDR3.

The sample holds many counts of this clonotype. The chain has TRBV15 and TRBJ1-6; no firm D call. CDR3 length: 18 residues. The germline V gene encodes CDR1 LNHNV and CDR2 YYDKDF (reference sequence). Trimming stripped 0 bases from V and 0 bases from J, with 12 bases between. DNA of the CDR3: TGTGCCACCAGCAGAGATTCCCCACTCAGCTCCTATAATTCACCCCTCCACTTT. Translating gives CATSRDSPLSSYNSPLHF.

There are many counts of this clonotype. This chain joins TRBV12-3 or TRBV12-4 and TRBJ2-7; 11 nucleotides align to TRBD1. This CDR3 is 17 amino acids long. V shed 3 bases and J 4 bases; nucleotides not matched to a gene: 11. In DNA, the CDR3 is TGTGCCAGCAGTTTTAGTGGTGCCGGACAGGGGGCTTACGAGCAGTACTTC. Its translation is CASSFSGAGQGAYEQYF.

This clonotype has ten or more counts. The chain carries TRBV6-1 and TRBJ1-3; D is unclear. V was pared by 5 bases and J by 0 bases, with 11 bases between. The CDR3 spans 15 residues. CDR1 is MNHNS, CDR2 SASEGT, per germline. This chain's CDR3 is CASSRGSSSGNTIYF. CDR3 bases: TGTGCCAGCAGTCGCGGGTCAAGCTCTGGAAACACCATATATTTT.

Ten or more counts support this clonotype. The V and J genes are TRBV19 and TRBJ2-2; 12 nucleotides line up with TRBD2. Germline CDR1 is LNHDA and CDR2 is SQIVND (reference sequence). The CDR3 runs 14 residues. With V trimmed by 10 bases and J by 7 bases, 7 bases remained unmatched. The CDR3 reads CATTGLAGNGELFF. CDR3 sequence (DNA): TGTGCCACTACAGGACTAGCGGGGAACGGGGAGCTGTTTTTT.

This clonotype occurred many times. V and J are TRBV6-1 and TRBJ1-1; possible D gene TRBD1, 5 bases. CDR1 and CDR2 from the germline V gene are MNHNS and SASEGT. This CDR3 has 15 amino acids. Trimming cost V 7 bases and J 0 bases, with 15 bases left between them. CDR3 region: CASTIQGVLNTEAFF. The CDR3 DNA is TGTGCCAGCACCATCCAAGGGGTATTGAACACTGAAGCTTTCTTT.

The V gene is TRBV12-3 or TRBV12-4, the J gene TRBJ1-5, with D tentatively TRBD1 (6 bases). CDR3 length equals 15 residues. Trimming cost V 6 bases and J 1 base, with 13 bases left between them. CDR3 nucleotide sequence: TGTGCCAGCAGGTTCGGACAGTGGAGCAATCAGCCCCAGCATTTT. This translates into CASRFGQWSNQPQHF.

This clonotype was seen at least ten times. V is TRBV7-9 and J is TRBJ1-1; no clear D gene. The CDR3 length is 15 residues. Germline V lookup: CDR1 SEHNR, CDR2 FQNEAQ (reference sequence). The V gene lost 5 bases and the J gene lost 1 base, with 14 bases spanning the gap. In nucleotides, the CDR3 is TGTGCCAGCAGCCCCTTCCAATTGGCGAACACTGAAGCTTTCTTT. As protein: CASSPFQLANTEAFF.

This clonotype was detected ten times or more. Relative to the germline gene, one junction end is altered; a read error may explain this. The chain recombines TRBV7-2 with TRBJ2-2, with D maybe TRBD2 (6 bases). Germline values: CDR1 SGHTA, CDR2 FQGNSA. The CDR3 consists of 12 residues. CDR3 nucleotide sequence: TGTGCCAGCAGCTTCGAGGTCGGGGGGCTGTTTTTT. Protein product: CASSFEVGGLFF.

At least ten counts were recorded for this clonotype. This is likely a read error, given that the CDR3 carries no conserved phenylalanine or tryptophan at its end. This rearrangement joins TRBV12-3 or TRBV12-4 to TRBJ1-2; unclear D gene. The CDR3 totals 13 residues. V was cut by 0 bases and J by 8 bases, with 10 bases left in between. As DNA, the CDR3 is TGTGCCAGCAGTTTAGCGGCCGGGTTCGGCTACACCCTC. Amino acids: CASSLAAGFGYTL.

This clonotype has a count of ten or more. The V call is TRBV28, the J call TRBJ1-2, with 7 bases aligning to TRBD1. The germline gives CDR1 MDHEN, CDR2 SYDVKM. The CDR3 is 14 amino acids. With 5 bases clipped from V and 5 bases from J, the junction kept 8 bases outside the gene matches. DNA for the CDR3: TGTGCCAGCAGTCAGAACCCGACAGGGTATGGCTACACCTTC. Protein: CASSQNPTGYGYTF.

The sample holds many counts of this clonotype. The chain recombines TRBV20-1 with TRBJ2-7; D might be TRBD1 (5 bases). The CDR3 contains 14 residues. Germline V gives CDR1 DFQATT, CDR2 SNEGSKA (reference sequence). V was cut by 2 bases and J by 0 bases, with 11 bases left in between. DNA for the CDR3: TGCAGTGCTAGACGACAGCCTGCCTCCTACGAGCAGTACTTC. Encoded protein: CSARRQPASYEQYF.

Concerning this clonotype itself: Being one base from a much bigger clone, this may be a read error. V is TRBV4-1 and J is TRBJ1-1; D unresolved. This CDR3 is built from 14 residues. The germline CDR1 and CDR2 sequences are MGHRA and YSYEKL. Trimming took 3 bases from V and 3 from J, leaving 11 bases between them. This CDR3 is CASSQGKRDTEAFF. CDR3 bases: TGCGCCAGCAGCCAGGGAAAGCGGGACACTGAAGCTTTCTTT.

The rearrangement links TRBV24-1 to TRBJ1-2, with D perhaps matching TRBD1 (6 bases). The germline V gene has CDR1 KGHDR and CDR2 SFDVKD. CDR3 length: 14 residues. The V end lost 3 bases, the J end lost 8 bases, and 15 bases lay between the germline ends. CDR3 sequence: CATSDATGKDGYTF. As DNA, the CDR3 is TGTGCCACCAGTGATGCCACAGGGAAAGACGGCTACACCTTC.

The chain recombines TRBV12-3 or TRBV12-4 with TRBJ2-2, with D perhaps matching TRBD2 (5 bases). V shed 4 bases and J shed 7 bases, with 16 bases lying between them. The CDR3 length is 15 residues. The CDR3 sequence: CASSSPGERSGELFF. In DNA form, the CDR3 reads TGTGCCAGCAGTTCCCCCGGGGAGAGGAGCGGGGAGCTGTTTTTT.

This clonotype has a count of ten or more. The V call is TRBV20-1, the J call TRBJ2-5; maybe TRBD2 (6 bases). The CDR3 contains 15 residues. Trimming removed 1 base at V and 0 bases at J, with 12 bases between. Germline V lookup: CDR1 DFQATT, CDR2 SNEGSKA (reference sequence). The CDR3 loop is CSARGQLANQETQYF. In nucleotides, the CDR3 is TGCAGTGCTAGAGGCCAGCTAGCGAACCAAGAGACCCAGTACTTC.

The genes are TRBV28 and TRBJ1-3, with D possibly TRBD1 on 6 matching bases. Trimming took 5 bases from V and 0 from J, leaving 20 bases between them. The V gene's germline CDR1 is MDHEN and CDR2 SYDVKM. The CDR3 has 18 amino acids. CDR3 residues: CASSPSFGQLSSGNTIYF. Written as DNA, the CDR3 is TGTGCCAGCAGTCCCAGCTTCGGACAGCTGAGCTCTGGAAACACCATATATTTT.

This clonotype was picked up many times. The chain joins TRBV4-1 to TRBJ2-5; D may match TRBD1 or TRBD2 (6 bases each). Trimming pared 4 bases from V and 2 bases from J, leaving 14 bases between. The germline gives CDR1 MGHRA, CDR2 YSYEKL. The CDR3 has 15 amino acids. CDR3 amino acids: CASSPAGQGQETQYF. In nucleotides, the CDR3 is TGCGCCAGCAGCCCGGCGGGGCAGGGGCAAGAGACCCAGTACTTC.